This T cell receptor (beta chain) was found in a study of regulatory T cells in long-lasting Graves disease. Whole-study context: Graves' patients with a new diagnosis had received antithyroid drugs under 3 months.

Investigators prepared the TCR beta libraries by applying iRepertoire HTBI primers and Arm-PCR of CDR3 regions. TCRdb passed the multiplex PCR reads through MiXCR, listing each CDR3 protein once. The sample includes about 200,000 distinct CDR3 sequences, roughly 18% of them seen just once. Time point defined: newly diagnosed GD, antithyroid drugs for less than 3 months. Extracted PBMC RNA gave rise to the TCR library. Many counts were recorded for this clonotype. Its antigen remains unidentified. CDR1 and CDR2 from the germline V gene are MNHEY and SMNVEV (reference sequence). V lost 1 base to trimming and J lost 5 bases; unmatched junction nucleotides: 0. The CDR3 covers 13 residues. The study, taken as a whole, reports: There were preferences for TRBV28, TRBJ1-2 and TRBJ2-5 in persistent disease.

The TCR sequence derives from a female donor with Graves disease. The J gene is TRBJ1-1, the V gene TRBV27, with 8 positions matching TRBD1. The specimen comprised peripheral blood mononuclear cells (PBMCs), sampled at new diagnosis, from a patient treated with antithyroid drugs. In DNA, the CDR3 is TGTGCCAGCAGTTTATACAGGGGGACTGAAGCTTTCTTT. Amino acid sequence: CASSLYRGTEAFF.